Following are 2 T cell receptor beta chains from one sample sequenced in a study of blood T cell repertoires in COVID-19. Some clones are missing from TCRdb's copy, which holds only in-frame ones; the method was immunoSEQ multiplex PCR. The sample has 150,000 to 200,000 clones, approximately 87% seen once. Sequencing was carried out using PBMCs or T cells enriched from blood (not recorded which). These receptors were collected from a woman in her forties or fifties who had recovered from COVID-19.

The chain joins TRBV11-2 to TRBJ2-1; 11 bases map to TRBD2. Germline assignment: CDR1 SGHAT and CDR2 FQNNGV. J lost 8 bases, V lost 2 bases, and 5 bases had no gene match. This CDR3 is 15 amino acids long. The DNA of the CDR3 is TGTGCCAGCAGCTTACTTAGCGGGGGGGCCGATGAGCAGTTCTTC. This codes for CASSLLSGGADEQFF.

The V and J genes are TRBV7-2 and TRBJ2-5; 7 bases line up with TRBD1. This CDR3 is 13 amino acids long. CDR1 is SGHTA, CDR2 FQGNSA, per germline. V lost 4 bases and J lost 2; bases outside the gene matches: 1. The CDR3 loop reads CASSSGQQETQYF. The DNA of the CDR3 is TGTGCCAGCAGCTCGGGACAGCAAGAGACCCAGTACTTC.